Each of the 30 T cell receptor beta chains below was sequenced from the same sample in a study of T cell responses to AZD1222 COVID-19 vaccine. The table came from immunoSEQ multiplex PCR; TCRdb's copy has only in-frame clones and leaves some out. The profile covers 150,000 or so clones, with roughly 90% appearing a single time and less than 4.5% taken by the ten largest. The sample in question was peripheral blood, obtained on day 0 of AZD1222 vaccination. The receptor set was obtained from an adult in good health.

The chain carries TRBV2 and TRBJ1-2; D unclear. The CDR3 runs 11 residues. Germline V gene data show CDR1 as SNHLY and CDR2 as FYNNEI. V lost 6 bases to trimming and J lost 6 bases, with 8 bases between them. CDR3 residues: CASRPKDGYTF. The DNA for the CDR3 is TGTGCCAGCAGGCCGAAGGATGGCTACACCTTC.

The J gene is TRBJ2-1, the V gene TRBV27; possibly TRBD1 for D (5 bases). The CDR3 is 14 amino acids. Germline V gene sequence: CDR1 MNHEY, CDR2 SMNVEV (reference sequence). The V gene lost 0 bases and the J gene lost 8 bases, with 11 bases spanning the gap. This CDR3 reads CASSLSGQGYEQFF. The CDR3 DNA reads TGTGCCAGCAGTTTATCGGGTCAGGGCTATGAGCAGTTCTTC.

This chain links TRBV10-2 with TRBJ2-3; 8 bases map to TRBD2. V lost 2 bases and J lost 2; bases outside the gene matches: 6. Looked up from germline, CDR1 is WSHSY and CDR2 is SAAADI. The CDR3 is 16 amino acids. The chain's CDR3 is CASSEDREGNTDTQYF. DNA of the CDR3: TGCGCCAGCAGTGAGGACCGGGAGGGGAACACAGATACGCAGTATTTT.

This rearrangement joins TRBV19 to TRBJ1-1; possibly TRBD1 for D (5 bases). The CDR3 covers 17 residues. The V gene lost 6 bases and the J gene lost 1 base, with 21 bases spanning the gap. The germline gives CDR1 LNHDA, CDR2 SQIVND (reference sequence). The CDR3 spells CASRLSRGEVTNTEAFF. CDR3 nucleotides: TGTGCCAGTAGGCTGTCAAGAGGGGAAGTGACGAACACTGAAGCTTTCTTT.

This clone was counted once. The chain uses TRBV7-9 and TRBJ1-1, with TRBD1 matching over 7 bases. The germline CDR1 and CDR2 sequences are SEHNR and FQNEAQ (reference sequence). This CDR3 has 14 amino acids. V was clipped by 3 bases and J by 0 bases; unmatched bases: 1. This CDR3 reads CASSFGQVNTEAFF. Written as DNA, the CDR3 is TGTGCCAGCAGCTTTGGACAGGTGAACACTGAAGCTTTCTTT.

The CDR3 sequence: CASSLLATRAGELFF. DNA of the CDR3: TGTGCCAGCAGCTTGTTAGCGACTAGGGCTGGGGAGCTGTTTTTT. This rearrangement joins TRBV7-3 to TRBJ2-2, with D maybe TRBD2 (6 bases). This CDR3 comprises 15 residues. CDR1 is SGHTA and CDR2 is FQGTGA in the germline V gene. Trimming removed 3 bases from V and 8 bases from J, with 16 bases in between.

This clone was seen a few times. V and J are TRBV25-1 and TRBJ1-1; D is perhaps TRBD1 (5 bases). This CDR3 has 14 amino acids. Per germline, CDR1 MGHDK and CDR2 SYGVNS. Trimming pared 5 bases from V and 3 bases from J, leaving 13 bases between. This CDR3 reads CASSKAGTDTEAFF. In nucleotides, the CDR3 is TGTGCCAGCAGTAAAGCAGGGACCGACACTGAAGCTTTCTTT.

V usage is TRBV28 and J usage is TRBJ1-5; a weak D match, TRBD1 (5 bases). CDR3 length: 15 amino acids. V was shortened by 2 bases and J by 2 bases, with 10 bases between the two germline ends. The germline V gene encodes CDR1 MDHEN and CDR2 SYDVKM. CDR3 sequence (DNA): TGTGCCAGCAGTTTAGGGAGGGGAGGCAATCAGCCCCAGCATTTT. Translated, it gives CASSLGRGGNQPQHF.

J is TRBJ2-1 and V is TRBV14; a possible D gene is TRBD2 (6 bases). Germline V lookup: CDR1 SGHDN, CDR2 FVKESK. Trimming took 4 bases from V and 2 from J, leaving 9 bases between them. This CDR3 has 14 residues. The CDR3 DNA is TGTGCCAGCAGCCCCCGACTAGCCTACAATGAGCAGTTCTTC. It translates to CASSPRLAYNEQFF.

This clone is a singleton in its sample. CDR3 nucleotide sequence: TGCGCCAGCAGCTTGGGGGCGACAGGGGGGGAGACCCAGTACTTC. Its translation: CASSLGATGGETQYF. This chain uses TRBV5-1 with TRBJ2-5; 9 bases are a match to TRBD1. This CDR3 spans 15 amino acids. Germline loops: CDR1 SGHRS, CDR2 YFSETQ. V dropped 0 bases and J dropped 5; count of bases not matched to a gene: 5. Using reference TRBV5-1 and TRBJ2-5 for the parts outside the CDR3, the full variable domain is KAGVTQTPRYLIKTRGQQVTLSCSPISGHRSVSWYQQTPGQGLQFLFEYFSETQRNKGNFPGRFSGRQFSNSRSEMNVSTLELGDSALYLCASSLGATGGETQYFGPGTRLLVL.

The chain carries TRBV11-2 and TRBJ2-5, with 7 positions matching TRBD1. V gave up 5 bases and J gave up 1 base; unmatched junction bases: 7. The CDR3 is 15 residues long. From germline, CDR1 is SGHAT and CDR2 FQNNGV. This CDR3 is CASSNLGQVQETQYF. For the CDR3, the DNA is TGTGCCAGCAGCAACCTTGGACAGGTCCAAGAGACCCAGTACTTC.

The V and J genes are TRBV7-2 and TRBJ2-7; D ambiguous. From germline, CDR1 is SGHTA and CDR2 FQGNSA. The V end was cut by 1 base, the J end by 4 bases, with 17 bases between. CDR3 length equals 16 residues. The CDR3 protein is CASSLEVAGFGYEQYF. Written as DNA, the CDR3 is TGTGCCAGCAGCTTAGAGGTGGCTGGCTTCGGATACGAGCAGTACTTC.

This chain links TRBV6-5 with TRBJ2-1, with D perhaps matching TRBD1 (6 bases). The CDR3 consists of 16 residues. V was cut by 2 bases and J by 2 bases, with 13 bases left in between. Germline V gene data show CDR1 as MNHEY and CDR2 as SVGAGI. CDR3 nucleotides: TGTGCCAGCAGTTACATAGGGGGAAAACCCTACAATGAGCAGTTCTTC. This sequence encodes CASSYIGGKPYNEQFF.

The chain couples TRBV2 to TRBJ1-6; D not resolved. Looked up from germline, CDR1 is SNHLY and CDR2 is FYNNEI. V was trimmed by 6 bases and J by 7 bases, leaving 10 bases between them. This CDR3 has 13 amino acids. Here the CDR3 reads CASRNGWNSPLHF. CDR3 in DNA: TGTGCCAGCAGAAATGGGTGGAATTCACCCCTCCACTTT.

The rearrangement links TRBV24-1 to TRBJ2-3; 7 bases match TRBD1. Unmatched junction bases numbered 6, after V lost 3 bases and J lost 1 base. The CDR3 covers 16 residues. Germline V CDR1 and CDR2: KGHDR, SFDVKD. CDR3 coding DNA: TGTGCCACCAGTGATCCCGTAACAGGGGGCACAGATACGCAGTATTTT. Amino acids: CATSDPVTGGTDTQYF.

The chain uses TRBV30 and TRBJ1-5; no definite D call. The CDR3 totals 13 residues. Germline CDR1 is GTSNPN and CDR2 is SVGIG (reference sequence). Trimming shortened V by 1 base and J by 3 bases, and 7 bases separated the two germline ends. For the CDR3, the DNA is TGTGCCTGGAGTGGGCAGCCCAATCAGCCCCAGCATTTT. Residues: CAWSGQPNQPQHF. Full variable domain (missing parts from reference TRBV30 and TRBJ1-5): SQTIHQWPATLVQPVGSPLSLECTVEGTSNPNLYWYRQAAGRGLQLLFYSVGIGQISSEVPQNLSASRPQDRQFILSSKKLLLSDSGFYLCAWSGQPNQPQHFGDGTRLSIL.

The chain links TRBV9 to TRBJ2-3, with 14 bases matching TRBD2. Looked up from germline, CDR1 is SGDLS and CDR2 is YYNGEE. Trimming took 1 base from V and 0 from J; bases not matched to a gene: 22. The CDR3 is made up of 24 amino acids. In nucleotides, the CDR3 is TGTGCCAGCAGCGTATCTGCCCCTCCCGGGACTAGCGGGAGCGGGACAGTTAGCACAGATACGCAGTATTTT. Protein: CASSVSAPPGTSGSGTVSTDTQYF.

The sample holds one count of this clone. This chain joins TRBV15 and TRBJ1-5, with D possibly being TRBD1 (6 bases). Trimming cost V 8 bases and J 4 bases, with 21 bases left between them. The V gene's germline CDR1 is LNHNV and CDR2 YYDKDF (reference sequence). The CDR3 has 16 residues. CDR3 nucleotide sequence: TGTGCCACCCGCACCGGGGGCTGGTCGCGAAATCAGCCCCAGCATTTT. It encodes CATRTGGWSRNQPQHF. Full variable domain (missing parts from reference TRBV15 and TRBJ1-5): DAMVIQNPRYQVTQFGKPVTLSCSQTLNHNVMYWYQQKSSQAPKLLFHYYDKDFNNEADTPDNFQSRRPNTSFCFLDIRSPGLGDTAMYLCATRTGGWSRNQPQHFGDGTRLSIL.

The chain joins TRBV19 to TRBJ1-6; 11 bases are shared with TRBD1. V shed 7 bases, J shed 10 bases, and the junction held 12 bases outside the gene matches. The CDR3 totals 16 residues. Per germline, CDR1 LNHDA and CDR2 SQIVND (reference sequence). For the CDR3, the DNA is TGTGCCAGTACCTATTCCAGGACAGGGGGCGAGTCACCCCTCCACTTT. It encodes CASTYSRTGGESPLHF.

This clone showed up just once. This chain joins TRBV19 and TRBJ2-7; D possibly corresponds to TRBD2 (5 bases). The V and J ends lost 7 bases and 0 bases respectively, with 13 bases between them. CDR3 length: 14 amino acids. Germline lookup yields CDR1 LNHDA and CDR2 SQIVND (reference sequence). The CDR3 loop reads CASKAGRTSYEQYF. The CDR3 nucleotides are TGTGCCAGTAAGGCGGGCAGGACCTCCTACGAGCAGTACTTC.

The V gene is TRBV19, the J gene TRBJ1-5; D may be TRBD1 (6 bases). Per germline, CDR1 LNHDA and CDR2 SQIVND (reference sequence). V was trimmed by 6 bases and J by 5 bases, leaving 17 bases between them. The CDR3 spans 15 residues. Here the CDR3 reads CASSQRWDNYQPQHF. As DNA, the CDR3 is TGTGCCAGTAGCCAGAGGTGGGACAACTATCAGCCCCAGCATTTT.

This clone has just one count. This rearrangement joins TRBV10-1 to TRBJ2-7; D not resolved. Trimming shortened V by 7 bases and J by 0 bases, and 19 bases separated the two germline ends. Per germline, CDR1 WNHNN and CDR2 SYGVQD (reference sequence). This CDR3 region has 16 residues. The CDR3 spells CASIVVNGPSSYEQYF. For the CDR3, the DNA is TGCGCCAGCATCGTGGTTAACGGGCCCAGCTCCTACGAGCAGTACTTC.

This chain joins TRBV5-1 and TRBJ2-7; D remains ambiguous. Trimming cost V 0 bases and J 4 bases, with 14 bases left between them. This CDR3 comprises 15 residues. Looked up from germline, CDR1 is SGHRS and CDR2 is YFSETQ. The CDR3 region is CASSLGGSQGYEQYF. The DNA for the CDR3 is TGCGCCAGCAGCTTGGGAGGCAGCCAAGGGTACGAGCAGTACTTC.

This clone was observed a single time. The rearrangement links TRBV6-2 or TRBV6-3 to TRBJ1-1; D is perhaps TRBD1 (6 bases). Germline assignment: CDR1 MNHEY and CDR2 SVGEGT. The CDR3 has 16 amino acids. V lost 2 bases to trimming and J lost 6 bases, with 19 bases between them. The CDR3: CASSYKQGTIAPEAFF. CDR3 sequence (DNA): TGTGCCAGCAGTTACAAACAGGGTACGATAGCGCCTGAAGCTTTCTTT.

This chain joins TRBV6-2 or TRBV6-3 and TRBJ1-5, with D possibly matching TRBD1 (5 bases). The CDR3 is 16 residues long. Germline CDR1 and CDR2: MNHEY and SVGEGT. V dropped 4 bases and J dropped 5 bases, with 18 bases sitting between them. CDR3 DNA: TGTGCCAGCAGTTCCAGGGAGGTCGGGAACTATCAGCCCCAGCATTTT. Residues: CASSSREVGNYQPQHF.

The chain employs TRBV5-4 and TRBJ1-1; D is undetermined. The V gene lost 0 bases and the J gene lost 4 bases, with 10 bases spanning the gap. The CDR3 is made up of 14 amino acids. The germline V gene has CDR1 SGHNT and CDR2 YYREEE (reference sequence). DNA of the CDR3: TGTGCCAGCAGCTTGGAGCGCGAATCCACTGAAGCTTTCTTT. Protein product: CASSLERESTEAFF.

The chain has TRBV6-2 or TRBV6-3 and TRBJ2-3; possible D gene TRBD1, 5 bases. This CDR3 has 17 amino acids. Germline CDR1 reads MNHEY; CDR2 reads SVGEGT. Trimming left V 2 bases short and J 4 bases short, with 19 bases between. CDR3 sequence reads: CASSYPPRFDSADTQYF. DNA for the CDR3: TGTGCCAGCAGTTACCCGCCACGATTCGACAGCGCAGATACGCAGTATTTT.

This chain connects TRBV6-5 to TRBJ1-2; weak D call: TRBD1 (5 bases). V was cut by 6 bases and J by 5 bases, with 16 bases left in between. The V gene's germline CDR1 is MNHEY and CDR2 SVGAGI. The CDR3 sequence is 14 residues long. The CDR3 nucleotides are TGTGCCAGCAGAAGCGGGGCCCACAATTATGGCTACACCTTC. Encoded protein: CASRSGAHNYGYTF.

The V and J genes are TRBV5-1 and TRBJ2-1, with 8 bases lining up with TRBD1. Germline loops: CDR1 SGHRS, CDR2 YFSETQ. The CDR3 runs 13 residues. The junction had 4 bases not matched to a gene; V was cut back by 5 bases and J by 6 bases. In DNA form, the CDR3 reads TGCGCCAGCAGTTCGGACAGGGCCAATGAGCAGTTCTTC. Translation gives CASSSDRANEQFF.

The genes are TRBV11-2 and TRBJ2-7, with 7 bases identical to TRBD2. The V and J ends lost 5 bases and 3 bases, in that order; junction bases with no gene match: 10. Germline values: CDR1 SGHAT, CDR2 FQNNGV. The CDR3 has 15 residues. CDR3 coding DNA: TGTGCCAGCAGCATCACCGGGACGGGGGGCTACGAGCAGTACTTC. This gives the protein CASSITGTGGYEQYF.